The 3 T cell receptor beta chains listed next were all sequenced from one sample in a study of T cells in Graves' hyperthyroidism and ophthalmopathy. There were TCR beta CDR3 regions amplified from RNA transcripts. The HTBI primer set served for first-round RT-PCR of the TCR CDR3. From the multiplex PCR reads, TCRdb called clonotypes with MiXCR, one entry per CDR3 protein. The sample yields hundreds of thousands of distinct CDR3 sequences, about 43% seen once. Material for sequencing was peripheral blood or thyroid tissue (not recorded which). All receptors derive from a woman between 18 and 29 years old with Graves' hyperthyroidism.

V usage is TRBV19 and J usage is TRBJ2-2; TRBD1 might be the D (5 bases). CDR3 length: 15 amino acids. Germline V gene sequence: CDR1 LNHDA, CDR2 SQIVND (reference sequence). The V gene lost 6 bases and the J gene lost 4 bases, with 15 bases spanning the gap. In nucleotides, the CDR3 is TGTGCCAGTAGGAGATCTGACAGAATCACCGGGGAGCTGTTTTTT. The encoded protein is CASRRSDRITGELFF.

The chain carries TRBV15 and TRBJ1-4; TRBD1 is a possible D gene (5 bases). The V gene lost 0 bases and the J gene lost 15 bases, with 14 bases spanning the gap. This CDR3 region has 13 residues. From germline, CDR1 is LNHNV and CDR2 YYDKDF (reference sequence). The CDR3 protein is CATSRERDGELFF. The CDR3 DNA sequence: TGTGCCACCAGCAGAGAGAGGGACGGGGAATTGTTTTTT.

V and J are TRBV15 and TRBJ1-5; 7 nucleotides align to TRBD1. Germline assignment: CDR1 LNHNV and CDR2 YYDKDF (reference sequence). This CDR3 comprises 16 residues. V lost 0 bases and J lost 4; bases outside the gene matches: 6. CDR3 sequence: CATSRDRGDRNQPQHF. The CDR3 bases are TGTGCCACCAGCAGAGATCGAGGGGACAGAAATCAGCCCCAGCATTTT. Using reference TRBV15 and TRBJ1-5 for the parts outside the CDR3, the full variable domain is DAMVIQNPRYQVTQFGKPVTLSCSQTLNHNVMYWYQQKSSQAPKLLFHYYDKDFNNEADTPDNFQSRRPNTSFCFLDIRSPGLGDTAMYLCATSRDRGDRNQPQHFGDGTRLSIL.